The TCR beta chain described here comes from a study of blood T cell repertoires in COVID-19. Overall study context: Both acute and convalescent COVID-19 samples were obtained from the United States, Italy and Spain. T cells, B-cell-depleted T cells, or PBMCs supplied cDNA or gDNA.

Unmatched junction bases numbered 11, after V lost 9 bases and J lost 1 base. This CDR3 has 15 amino acids. Germline assignment: CDR1 MNHEY and CDR2 SVGAGI. Methods used by the authors: By means of reference gene primer amplification, nucleated cell counts were estimated. The method was immunoSEQ multiplex PCR; TCRdb's version includes in-frame clones alone and lacks a portion of them. D and trimming were read from the DNA, whereas the V and J calls and clone size are those reported in that table. The table records some 60,000 clones, approximately 90% of them present only once. Sequences were obtained from peripheral blood. This rearrangement joins TRBV6-5 to TRBJ1-1; 7 nucleotides agree with TRBD1. This sequence was found in a middle-aged man with acute or convalescent COVID-19. CDR3 residues: CASTPTGTANTEAFF. The CDR3 nucleotides read TGTGCCAGTACCCCGACCGGGACAGCGAACACTGAAGCTTTCTTT.